The 15 T cell receptor beta chains listed next were all sequenced from one sample in a study of PD-1 blockade in classical Hodgkin lymphoma (TCRdb year 2020). Receptor libraries were prepared by the immunoSEQ multiplex PCR assay. As stored in TCRdb, this immuneACCESS dataset retains in-frame rearrangements with V and J assigned. A fraction of the clones does not appear; measured against another copy, unresolved V genes explain less than half of the discrepancy, and the remainder lacks a known reason. The sample yields 30,000 or so clones; more than 85% were counted once. The top ten constitute roughly 0.47% of the sample. The time point label, read with the paper, signifies: cycle 4 day 1 (C4D1), after more than five weeks of nivolumab. All trial patients had relapsed after autologous stem cell transplantation, with cohorts A, B and C differing in prior brentuximab vedotin exposure. CD4+ T cells were purified from thawed PBMCs by magnetic negative selection with a Miltenyi CD4+ T cell isolation kit.

The starting material was CD4+ T cells from blood, obtained before the fourth cycle of nivolumab. These receptors were obtained from a human donor with classical Hodgkin lymphoma.

CDR3 residues: CASNNRDRVLNEQYF. The DNA of the CDR3 is TGTGCCAGCAACAACCGGGACAGGGTGTTAAACGAGCAGTACTTC. The V and J genes are TRBV6-1 and TRBJ2-7, with 9 bases that match TRBD1. Germline V gene data show CDR1 as MNHNS and CDR2 as SASEGT. This CDR3 region has 15 residues. With 7 bases clipped from V and 5 bases from J, the junction kept 12 bases outside the gene matches.

This clone appeared once. The J gene is TRBJ1-2, the V gene TRBV7-9; a weak D match, TRBD1 (5 bases). This CDR3 has 14 residues. Per the germline V gene, CDR1 is SEHNR and CDR2 is FQNEAQ (reference sequence). Trimming removed 2 bases from V and 4 bases from J, with 11 bases in between. The CDR3: CASSLPDISYGYTF. The CDR3 nucleotides are TGTGCCAGCAGCTTACCGGACATATCCTATGGCTACACCTTC.

The chain links TRBV7-9 to TRBJ2-7, with D perhaps TRBD2 (6 bases). With 5 bases removed from V and 5 bases from J, the gap between germline ends came to 10 bases. Germline V gene sequence: CDR1 SEHNR, CDR2 FQNEAQ (reference sequence). The CDR3 has 12 residues. The CDR3 DNA reads TGTGCCAGCAGCACCCGACTAGACGAGCAGTACTTC. It is translated as CASSTRLDEQYF.

The chain uses TRBV9 and TRBJ2-2; no clear D gene. Germline V gene data show CDR1 as SGDLS and CDR2 as YYNGEE. V lost 0 bases and J 6 bases, leaving 9 bases between the germline ends. This CDR3 has 14 residues. CDR3 nucleotides: TGTGCCAGCAGCGTAGAACCAAATCCCGGGGAGCTGTTTTTT. Amino acid sequence: CASSVEPNPGELFF.

The V and J genes are TRBV13 and TRBJ1-5; perhaps TRBD1 as D (5 bases). Deletions cut 6 bases from V and 0 bases from J, with 27 bases between. Germline loops: CDR1 PRHDT, CDR2 FYEKMQ (reference sequence). The CDR3 is 20 residues long. The CDR3 DNA sequence: TGTGCCAGCAGATCCGACCCGGGACCTCCGATCGAGAATAGCAATCAGCCCCAGCATTTT. Its protein is CASRSDPGPPIENSNQPQHF.

The chain uses TRBV23-1 and TRBJ1-5; 11 bases match TRBD1. TRBV23-1 is reported as an ORF; its role is uncertain. V was clipped by 3 bases and J by 0 bases; unmatched bases: 7. The CDR3 is 18 residues long. The CDR3 DNA is TGCGCCAGCAGTCACCCGGGACAGGGGGTGTATAGCAATCAGCCCCAGCATTTT. It encodes CASSHPGQGVYSNQPQHF.

The rearrangement uses TRBV4-1 and TRBJ2-5; 7 positions match TRBD2. This CDR3 is 18 amino acids long. CDR1 is MGHRA, CDR2 YSYEKL, per germline. Trimming at V came to 1 base and at J to 3 bases, leaving 14 bases not matched to a gene. CDR3 sequence reads: CASSQGWTRVLFEETQYF. The CDR3 coding sequence is TGCGCCAGCAGCCAAGGGTGGACTAGAGTATTGTTCGAAGAGACCCAGTACTTC.

This clone has only one observation. V and J are TRBV5-1 and TRBJ2-1; TRBD2 matches at 12 bases. The trim removed 4 bases at V and 0 bases at J, leaving 11 bases unmatched. The germline gives CDR1 SGHRS, CDR2 YFSETQ. The CDR3 contains 19 residues. The CDR3 DNA follows: TGCGCCAGCAGCCTTTGGACTAGCGGGGTCCTAAGCTCCTACAATGAGCAGTTCTTC. It encodes CASSLWTSGVLSSYNEQFF.

V and J are TRBV11-3 and TRBJ1-5; D is perhaps TRBD1 (5 bases). The CDR3 is made up of 13 amino acids. Per the germline V gene, CDR1 is SGHNT and CDR2 is YENEEA. V lost 6 bases, J lost 6 bases, and 12 bases lay in between. The CDR3 sequence: CASRGRGLQPQHF. As DNA, the CDR3 is TGTGCCAGCAGGGGACGCGGACTTCAGCCCCAGCATTTT.

The gene calls are TRBV5-1 and TRBJ2-3; 8 nucleotides align to TRBD2. The trim removed 4 bases at V and 2 bases at J, leaving 12 bases unmatched. The germline gives CDR1 SGHRS, CDR2 YFSETQ. CDR3 size: 17 residues. CDR3 sequence (DNA): TGCGCCAGCAGCCTCGGGGTTGCGGGAGGAACCACAGATACGCAGTATTTT. Translated, it gives CASSLGVAGGTTDTQYF.

The J gene is TRBJ1-4, the V gene TRBV11-2; D gene unclear. CDR1 SGHAT and CDR2 FQNNGV come from the germline V gene. This CDR3 spans 15 amino acids. Trimming removed 1 base from V and 4 bases from J, with 10 bases in between. The CDR3 is CASSLAPHGNEKLFF. The CDR3 DNA reads as TGTGCCAGCAGCTTAGCCCCGCATGGTAATGAAAAACTGTTTTTT.

The V gene is TRBV5-4, the J gene TRBJ2-7; the match to TRBD1 covers 11 bases. Per germline, CDR1 SGHNT and CDR2 YYREEE (reference sequence). The V segment lost 0 bases and the J segment 2 bases; nucleotides outside the gene matches: 4. The CDR3 contains 16 residues. The CDR3 sequence: CASSLEPGQGAYEQYF. Here the CDR3 DNA reads TGTGCCAGCAGCTTGGAACCGGGACAGGGGGCCTACGAGCAGTACTTC.

The chain is built from TRBV5-1 and TRBJ2-4, with 8 nucleotides matching TRBD2. The CDR3 has 15 residues. Germline V lookup: CDR1 SGHRS, CDR2 YFSETQ. J was trimmed by 0 bases and V by 3 bases; bases with no gene match: 2. CDR3 region: CASSSGGSAKNIQYF. CDR3 coding DNA: TGCGCCAGCAGCTCGGGAGGGTCAGCCAAAAACATTCAGTACTTC.

The chain carries TRBV9 and TRBJ2-6; D is undetermined. Germline-derived CDR1 and CDR2 are SGDLS and YYNGEE. This CDR3 region has 13 residues. Trimming pared 7 bases from V and 1 base from J, leaving 6 bases between. The CDR3 DNA sequence: TGTGCCAGCTCGAGATCTGGGGCCAACGTCCTGACTTTC. Encoded protein: CASSRSGANVLTF.

The V gene is TRBV27, the J gene TRBJ2-3; D gene ambiguous. The CDR3 has 11 residues. V was shortened by 4 bases and J by 6 bases, with 5 bases between the two germline ends. Germline loops: CDR1 MNHEY, CDR2 SMNVEV (reference sequence). CDR3 coding DNA: TGTGCCAGCAGTTCCCGGGATACGCAGTATTTT. Its protein is CASSSRDTQYF.